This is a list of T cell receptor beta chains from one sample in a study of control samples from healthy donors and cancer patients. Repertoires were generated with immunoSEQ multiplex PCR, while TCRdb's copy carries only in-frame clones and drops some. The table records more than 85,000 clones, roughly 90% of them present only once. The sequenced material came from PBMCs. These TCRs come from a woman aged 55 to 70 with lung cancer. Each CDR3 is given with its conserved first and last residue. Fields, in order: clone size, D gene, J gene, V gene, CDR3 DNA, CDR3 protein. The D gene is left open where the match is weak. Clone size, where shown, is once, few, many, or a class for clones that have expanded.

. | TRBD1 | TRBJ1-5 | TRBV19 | TGTGCCAGTAGTATTCGTTCCGGGACAGGGGCGAATAGCAATCAGCCCCAGCATTTT | CASSIRSGTGANSNQPQHF
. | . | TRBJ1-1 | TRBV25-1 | TGTGCCAGCAGTGAGACAGGAAGATTCGTTAGGGCTTTCTTT | CASSETGRFVRAFF
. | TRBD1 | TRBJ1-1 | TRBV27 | TGTGCCAGCAGCCTATTGTGGACAGGGAGGAGCACTGAAGCTTTCTTT | CASSLLWTGRSTEAFF
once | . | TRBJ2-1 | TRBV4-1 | TGCGCCAGCAGCCAGGGGAGCTACAATGAGCAGTTCTTC | CASSQGSYNEQFF
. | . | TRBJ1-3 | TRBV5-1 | TGCGCCAGCAGCTTGGGTTCGGGGGAAGGAAACACCATATATTTT | CASSLGSGEGNTIYF
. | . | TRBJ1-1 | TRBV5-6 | TGTGCCAGCAGCTTCCCTGGGGGCGCGGGGAACACTGAAGCTTTCTTT | CASSFPGGAGNTEAFF
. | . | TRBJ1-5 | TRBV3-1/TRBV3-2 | TGTGCCAGCAGCTTCAATGGGGGAAATCAGCCCCAGCATTTT | CASSFNGGNQPQHF
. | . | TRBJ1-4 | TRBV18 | TGTGCCAGCTCACCGTCGGGGAGAGAAAAACTGTTTTTT | CASSPSGREKLFF
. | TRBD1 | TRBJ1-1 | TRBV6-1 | TGTGCCAGCAGTGAAGCGCCTACAGGGGCAGGTGAAGCTTTCTTT | CASSEAPTGAGEAFF
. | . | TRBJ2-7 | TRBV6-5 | TGTGCCAGCAGTTACTCGATCGCGGGGTACGAGCAGTACTTC | CASSYSIAGYEQYF
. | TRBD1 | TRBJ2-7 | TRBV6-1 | TGTGCCAGCAGTGAAGCGGAAAGGGGGCCCTACGAGCAGTACTTC | CASSEAERGPYEQYF
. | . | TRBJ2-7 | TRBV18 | TGTGCCAGCTCTCCGGAGGGCTCCTACGAGCAGTACTTC | CASSPEGSYEQYF
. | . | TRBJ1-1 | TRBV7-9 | TGTGCCAGCAGCTTAAGCTGGGAAGCTTTCTTT | CASSLSWEAFF
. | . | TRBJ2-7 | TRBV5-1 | TGCGCCAGCAGCTTGGAGGGATCCTACGAGCAGTACTTC | CASSLEGSYEQYF
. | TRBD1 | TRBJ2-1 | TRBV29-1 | TGCAGCGTCAAGGGGGCGTCTACGGGCAATGAGCAGTTCTTC | CSVKGASTGNEQFF
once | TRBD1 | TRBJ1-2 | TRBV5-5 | TGTGCCAGCAGCTTTACACCGGGACAGGGGCCGAATGGCTACACCTTC | CASSFTPGQGPNGYTF
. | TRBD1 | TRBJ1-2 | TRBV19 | TGTGCCAGTAGTCGTGTTCCCGGGACAGGGGGCGCCGACTATGGCTACACCTTC | CASSRVPGTGGADYGYTF
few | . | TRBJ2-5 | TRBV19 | TGTGCCAGTAGTATAGCGCCTATTGAGACCCAGTACTTC | CASSIAPIETQYF
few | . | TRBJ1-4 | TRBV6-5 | TGTGCCAGCAGAACATCCCAGGGGCCGTTCGAAAAACTGTTTTTT | CASRTSQGPFEKLFF
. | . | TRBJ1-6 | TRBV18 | TGTGCCAGCTCACCTTCAGGGGTGGAAGATAATTCACCCCTCCACTTT | CASSPSGVEDNSPLHF